The entry below describes one T cell receptor (beta chain). Its antigen target is currently unknown. Base quality data are lacking; no much larger clone is found one base away. The sample is drawn from a study of technical replicates of blood from a few donors (dated by TCRdb to the late 2010s). Library method: the immunoSEQ multiplex PCR assay. The clones in this table, taken by TCRdb from immuneACCESS, are in-frame only. Not every clone is retained; where verified, under half of the shortfall comes from an unresolved V gene, and the cause of the rest is unknown. The sample yields 45,000 to 55,000 clones; around 94% were counted once. In total, the top ten clones hold 0.2% to 0.25% of the sample. The germline V gene supplies CDR1 SGHRS and CDR2 YFSETQ. From cysteine to phenylalanine, the CDR3 is 17 amino acids long. Only the CDR3 DNA is retained, 51 bases long and in frame from the first base. V is trimmed back by 4 bases and J by 5 bases, and the junction contains 12 bases that no gene match accounts for.

Recombination joined TRBV5-1 with TRBJ2-5, and 12 junctional nucleotides match TRBD2. This clonotype was sampled from a human donor in good health. Input material: T cells isolated from PBMCs. This receptor carries the CDR3 CASSHPRLAGAGETQYF. The DNA sequence follows: TGCGCCAGCAGCCACCCCCGACTAGCGGGAGCGGGGGAGACCCAGTACTTC.